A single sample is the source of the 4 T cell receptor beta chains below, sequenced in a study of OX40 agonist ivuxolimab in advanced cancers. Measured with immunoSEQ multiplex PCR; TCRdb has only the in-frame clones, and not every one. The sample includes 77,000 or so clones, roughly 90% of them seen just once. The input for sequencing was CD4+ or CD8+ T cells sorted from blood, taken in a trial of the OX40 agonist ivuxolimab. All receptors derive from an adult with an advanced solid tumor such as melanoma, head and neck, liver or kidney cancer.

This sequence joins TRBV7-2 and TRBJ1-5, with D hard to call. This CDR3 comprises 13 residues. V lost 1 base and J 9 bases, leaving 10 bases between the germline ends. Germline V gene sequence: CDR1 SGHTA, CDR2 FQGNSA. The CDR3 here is CASSLGPERPQHF. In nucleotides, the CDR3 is TGTGCCAGCAGCTTAGGCCCGGAGCGGCCCCAGCATTTT. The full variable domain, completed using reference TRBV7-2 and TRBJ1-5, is GAGVSQSPSNKVTEKGKDVELRCDPISGHTALYWYRQSLGQGLEFLIYFQGNSAPDKSGLPSDRFSAERTGGSVSTLTIQRTQQEDSAVYLCASSLGPERPQHFGDGTRLSIL.

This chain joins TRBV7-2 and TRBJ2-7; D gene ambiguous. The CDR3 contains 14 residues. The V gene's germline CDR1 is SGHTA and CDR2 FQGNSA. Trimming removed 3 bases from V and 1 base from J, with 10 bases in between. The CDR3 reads CASSFSRDSYEQYF. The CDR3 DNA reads TGTGCCAGCAGCTTCTCCCGAGATTCCTACGAGCAGTACTTC. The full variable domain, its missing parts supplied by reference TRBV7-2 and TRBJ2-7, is GAGVSQSPSNKVTEKGKDVELRCDPISGHTALYWYRQSLGQGLEFLIYFQGNSAPDKSGLPSDRFSAERTGGSVSTLTIQRTQQEDSAVYLCASSFSRDSYEQYFGPGTRLTVT.

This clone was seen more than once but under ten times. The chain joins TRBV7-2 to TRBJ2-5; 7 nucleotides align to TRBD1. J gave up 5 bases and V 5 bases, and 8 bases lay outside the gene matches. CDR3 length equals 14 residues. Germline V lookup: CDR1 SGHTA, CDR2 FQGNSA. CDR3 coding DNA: TGTGCCAGCAGCCCCGGACAGGTTTTGGAGACCCAGTACTTC. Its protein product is CASSPGQVLETQYF.

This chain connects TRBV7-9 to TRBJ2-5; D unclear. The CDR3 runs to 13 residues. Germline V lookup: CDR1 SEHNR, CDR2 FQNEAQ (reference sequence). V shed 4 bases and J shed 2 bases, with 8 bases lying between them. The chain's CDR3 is CASSSDIQETQYF. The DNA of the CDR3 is TGTGCCAGCAGCTCCGACATACAAGAGACCCAGTACTTC.